This TCR beta chain was recorded in a study of blood T cell repertoires in COVID-19. TCRdb's copy holds only in-frame clones and misses some; the assay was immunoSEQ multiplex PCR. Of 250,000 to 300,000 clones listed, over 80% are singletons. CDR3 length equals 14 residues. From germline, CDR1 is SGHVS and CDR2 FQNEAQ. V lost 6 bases and J lost 5, with 14 bases in between. The chain joins TRBV7-8 to TRBJ2-1; D may be TRBD1 (5 bases). The sequencing sample was made of peripheral blood. The sequence was obtained from a man aged 55-75 years who had recovered from COVID-19. CDR3 sequence (DNA): TGTGCCAGCAGGGGGCTTCTTATGGACAATGAGCAGTTCTTC. Protein sequence: CASRGLLMDNEQFF. Full variable domain (remainder filled in from reference TRBV7-8 and TRBJ2-1): GAGVSQSPRYKVAKRGQDVALRCDPISGHVSLFWYQQALGQGPEFLTYFQNEAQLDKSGLPSDRFFAERPEGSVSTLKIQRTQQEDSAVYLCASRGLLMDNEQFFGPGTRLTVL.